The rows below give T cell receptor beta chains drawn from one sample of a study of cytotoxic CD8 clonotypes in ibrutinib-treated CLL. The assay was immunoSEQ multiplex PCR, and TCRdb's table has in-frame clones only and misses some. The sample lists approximately 320,000 clones; 67% were seen once. This specimen was PBMCs, taken after 36 months of ibrutinib treatment. Receptors were obtained from a human donor with chronic lymphocytic leukemia. Both conserved end residues are part of each CDR3. Each record gives: CDR3 protein, CDR3 DNA, V gene, clone size, D gene, J gene. The D gene is left open where the match is weak. Only some rows state a clone size, as once, few, many or a class for expanded clones.

CDR3 protein: CASRGLAWPQETQYF; CDR3 DNA: TGTGCCAGCAGAGGACTAGCTTGGCCCCAAGAGACCCAGTACTTC; V gene: TRBV6-1; clone size: once; D gene: TRBD2; J gene: TRBJ2-5
CDR3 protein: CASSTQGDGTEAFF; CDR3 DNA: TGTGCCAGCAGCACACAGGGGGACGGCACTGAAGCTTTCTTT; V gene: TRBV7-9; clone size: -; D gene: TRBD1; J gene: TRBJ1-1
CDR3 protein: CASSLEGAQYF; CDR3 DNA: TGTGCCAGCAGTCTGGAGGGAGCGCAGTATTTT; V gene: TRBV28; clone size: -; D gene: -; J gene: TRBJ2-3
CDR3 protein: CASRGRGNPYNEQFF; CDR3 DNA: TGTGCCAGCAGGGGGAGGGGCAACCCCTACAATGAGCAGTTCTTC; V gene: TRBV14; clone size: few; D gene: TRBD2; J gene: TRBJ2-1
CDR3 protein: CASRTGSYDTEAFF; CDR3 DNA: TGCGCCAGCAGGACAGGTAGTTATGACACTGAAGCTTTCTTT; V gene: TRBV5-1; clone size: -; D gene: -; J gene: TRBJ1-1
CDR3 protein: CAISITGDNEQFF; CDR3 DNA: TGTGCCATCAGCATCACAGGAGACAATGAGCAGTTCTTC; V gene: TRBV10-3; clone size: -; D gene: -; J gene: TRBJ2-1
CDR3 protein: CASSLLDRPTDTQYF; CDR3 DNA: TGCGCCAGCAGCTTATTAGACAGGCCCACAGATACGCAGTATTTT; V gene: TRBV5-1; clone size: -; D gene: -; J gene: TRBJ2-3
CDR3 protein: CASSGRGAGELFF; CDR3 DNA: TGTGCCAGTAGTGGCAGGGGAGCCGGGGAGCTGTTTTTT; V gene: TRBV19; clone size: -; D gene: -; J gene: TRBJ2-2
CDR3 protein: CASSYLGRRNTGELFF; CDR3 DNA: TGTGCCAGTAGTTACTTGGGGCGCCGGAACACCGGGGAGCTGTTTTTT; V gene: TRBV19; clone size: -; D gene: -; J gene: TRBJ2-2
CDR3 protein: CASGPGAGVSGANVLTF; CDR3 DNA: TGTGCCAGCGGACCAGGGGCCGGAGTATCCGGGGCCAACGTCCTGACTTTC; V gene: TRBV5-6; clone size: few; D gene: -; J gene: TRBJ2-6
CDR3 protein: CASSLFPTQSSYEQYF; CDR3 DNA: TGTGCCAGCAGTTTATTCCCGACACAGAGCTCCTACGAGCAGTACTTC; V gene: TRBV27; clone size: -; D gene: -; J gene: TRBJ2-7
CDR3 protein: CASSLTGQLYGYTF; CDR3 DNA: TGTGCCAGCAGCTTAACCGGACAACTCTATGGCTACACCTTC; V gene: TRBV5-6; clone size: -; D gene: -; J gene: TRBJ1-2
CDR3 protein: CASSLAWVGVGEAFF; CDR3 DNA: TGTGCCAGCAGCTTAGCGTGGGTGGGCGTTGGTGAAGCTTTCTTT; V gene: TRBV7-8; clone size: -; D gene: -; J gene: TRBJ1-1
CDR3 protein: CASRSPGQGAYEQYF; CDR3 DNA: TGTGCCAGCAGGTCCCCCGGACAGGGGGCGTACGAGCAGTACTTC; V gene: TRBV28; clone size: -; D gene: TRBD1; J gene: TRBJ2-7